Below, 29 T cell receptor beta chains from the same sample are listed, as sequenced in a study of cytomegalovirus exposure and HLA in healthy donors. PCR used 60 Vbeta primers and 13 Jbeta primers. Repertoires were generated with immunoSEQ multiplex PCR, while TCRdb's copy carries only in-frame clones and drops some. The table lists 150,000 to 180,000 clones, 75% to 85% of them singletons. The sequenced sample was PBMCs. These receptors came from a woman aged 35 to 49 in good health and CMV-seropositive.

The chain links TRBV29-1 to TRBJ2-3; possibly TRBD2 for D (5 bases). The CDR3 contains 11 residues. Germline CDR1 reads SQVTM; CDR2 reads ANQGSEA. The CDR3 nucleotides are TGCAGGACTCGCGGGACAGATACGCAGTATTTT. Translating gives CRTRGTDTQYF.

This clone has just one count. This rearrangement joins TRBV11-3 to TRBJ2-7, with TRBD2 as a possible D gene (5 bases). Germline V gives CDR1 SGHNT, CDR2 YENEEA. Trimming shortened V by 2 bases and J by 1 base, and 21 bases separated the two germline ends. The CDR3 runs 18 residues. The CDR3 coding sequence is TGTGCCAGCAGCTTACTAGCCCCCCAAGCGGAGGCTTCCTACGAGCAGTACTTC. Translation: CASSLLAPQAEASYEQYF.

The rearrangement joins TRBV11-3 to TRBJ2-2, with D perhaps matching TRBD2 (5 bases). The CDR3 has 15 residues. Trimming removed 1 base from V and 3 bases from J, with 9 bases in between. Germline V lookup: CDR1 SGHNT, CDR2 YENEEA. The CDR3 nucleotides are TGTGCCAGCAGCTTAGGTCGGGGTCACACCGGGGAGCTGTTTTTT. This sequence encodes CASSLGRGHTGELFF.

The chain recombines TRBV28 with TRBJ2-1; tentative D call: TRBD2 (6 bases). Germline V gives CDR1 MDHEN, CDR2 SYDVKM. V lost 8 bases to trimming and J lost 6 bases, with 8 bases between them. The CDR3 is 11 residues long. Here the CDR3 reads CASGRINEQFF. The CDR3 DNA sequence: TGTGCCAGCGGGAGGATCAATGAGCAGTTCTTC.

The chain has TRBV27 and TRBJ2-5; tentative D call: TRBD1 (5 bases). CDR1 is MNHEY and CDR2 is SMNVEV in the germline V gene (reference sequence). Trimming removed 3 bases at V and 4 bases at J, with 21 bases between. The CDR3 has 17 residues. CDR3 amino acids: CASSFSATYRPRETQYF. As DNA, the CDR3 is TGTGCCAGCAGTTTCAGTGCGACTTACAGGCCCCGAGAGACCCAGTACTTC.

The chain carries TRBV5-1 and TRBJ1-1, with D perhaps TRBD1 (6 bases). The CDR3 sequence is 14 residues long. Germline loops: CDR1 SGHRS, CDR2 YFSETQ. V was pared by 3 bases and J by 6 bases, with 15 bases between. The CDR3 nucleotides are TGCGCCAGCAGCTCAACCACGGACAGAGCTGAAGCTTTCTTT. Translated: CASSSTTDRAEAFF.

The chain is built from TRBV9 and TRBJ1-2; D uncertain. The CDR3 loop spans 13 amino acids. Trimming removed 0 bases at V and 8 bases at J, with 11 bases between. Looked up from germline, CDR1 is SGDLS and CDR2 is YYNGEE. In DNA form, the CDR3 reads TGTGCCAGCAGCGTAGGTCCGCCCAGGGGCTACACCTTC. It specifies CASSVGPPRGYTF.

The chain combines TRBV2 with TRBJ1-1; D perhaps matches TRBD1 (5 bases). Trimming shortened V by 5 bases and J by 0 bases, and 13 bases separated the two germline ends. The CDR3 sequence is 15 residues long. Germline CDR1 SNHLY, CDR2 FYNNEI. The CDR3 DNA reads as TGTGCCAGCAGTCTTCAGGGATTTGTGAACACTGAAGCTTTCTTT. Its translation: CASSLQGFVNTEAFF.

V gene TRBV7-9 combines with J gene TRBJ2-7; D remains unclear. The CDR3 has 12 amino acids. Trimming left V 1 base short and J 4 bases short, with 5 bases between. CDR1 is SEHNR and CDR2 is FQNEAQ in the germline V gene (reference sequence). The CDR3 loop reads CASSLVSYEQYF. CDR3 nucleotides: TGTGCCAGCAGCTTAGTTTCATACGAGCAGTACTTC.

This chain links TRBV30 with TRBJ2-7, with D perhaps matching TRBD2 (5 bases). CDR3 length: 16 residues. Germline V lookup: CDR1 GTSNPN, CDR2 SVGIG (reference sequence). V lost 4 bases to trimming and J lost 2 bases, with 21 bases between them. The CDR3, as DNA: TGTGCCTGGACTCAAATGCGAGGGTTACACCCCTACGAGCAGTACTTC. The encoded protein is CAWTQMRGLHPYEQYF.

For this clone: At one of its ends the junction is not consistent with the germline gene, which may arise from a read error. The chain employs TRBV7-9 and TRBJ1-2; no definite D call. Germline values: CDR1 SEHNR, CDR2 FQNEAQ (reference sequence). This CDR3 region has 12 residues. The CDR3 nucleotides are TGTTCCAGCAGCTTAGGGAGTCATGGCTACACCTTC. Translating it yields CSSSLGSHGYTF.

This chain connects TRBV15 to TRBJ1-2; possibly TRBD1 for D (6 bases). This CDR3 comprises 14 residues. Trimming removed 0 bases from V and 7 bases from J, with 12 bases in between. Per germline, CDR1 LNHNV and CDR2 YYDKDF (reference sequence). CDR3 residues: CATSRDLGAGGYTF. CDR3 sequence (DNA): TGTGCCACCAGCAGAGATCTGGGGGCTGGTGGCTACACCTTC.

Here the CDR3 DNA reads TGTGCCAGCAGCTTAGAGGGGAAAGGGAGGTACGAGCAGTACTTC. This encodes CASSLEGKGRYEQYF. J is TRBJ2-7 and V is TRBV7-2; D is possibly TRBD2 (6 bases). The germline gives CDR1 SGHTA, CDR2 FQGNSA. The V end lost 1 base, the J end lost 4 bases, and 14 bases lay between the germline ends. The CDR3 sequence is 15 residues long.

The V call is TRBV10-2, the J call TRBJ1-2; 10 nucleotides line up with TRBD1. The V segment lost 2 bases and the J segment 6 bases; nucleotides outside the gene matches: 6. This CDR3 region has 15 residues. CDR1 is WSHSY, CDR2 SAAADI, per germline. The CDR3 loop is CASSETRTGGDGYTF. CDR3 DNA: TGCGCCAGCAGTGAGACTAGGACAGGGGGAGATGGCTACACCTTC.

V is TRBV27 and J is TRBJ1-1, with 8 positions matching TRBD1. Germline assignment: CDR1 MNHEY and CDR2 SMNVEV (reference sequence). Trimming took 4 bases from V and 4 from J; bases not matched to a gene: 11. This CDR3 comprises 16 residues. The CDR3 bases are TGTGCCAGCAGTTATTCAGGGGGCGGGTGGGGCACTGAAGCTTTCTTT. This gives the protein CASSYSGGGWGTEAFF.

The gene calls are TRBV5-1 and TRBJ2-6, with 9 bases fitting TRBD2. The V and J ends lost 5 bases and 2 bases, in that order; junction bases with no gene match: 5. From germline, CDR1 is SGHRS and CDR2 YFSETQ. This CDR3 comprises 16 residues. CDR3 protein: CASSFSGSPGANVLTF. The CDR3, as DNA: TGCGCCAGCAGTTTTAGCGGGAGTCCTGGGGCCAACGTCCTGACTTTC.

The genes are TRBV5-4 and TRBJ2-1, with a tentative D call TRBD2 (6 bases). Between the trimmed V and J ends, which lost 3 bases and 0 bases, there was a span of 10 bases. The CDR3 loop spans 15 amino acids. Looked up from germline, CDR1 is SGHNT and CDR2 is YYREEE (reference sequence). The CDR3 here is CASSSRLGSYNEQFF. For the CDR3, the DNA is TGTGCCAGCAGCTCGCGACTAGGCTCCTACAATGAGCAGTTCTTC.

This clone showed up just once. This chain uses TRBV14 with TRBJ2-7; 8 bases are a match to TRBD1. V was pared by 4 bases and J by 7 bases, with 12 bases of the junction left unmatched. From germline, CDR1 is SGHDN and CDR2 FVKESK. This CDR3 comprises 15 residues. The CDR3 protein is CASSPADRGTGEQYF. CDR3 nucleotide sequence: TGTGCCAGCAGCCCTGCCGACAGGGGAACGGGTGAGCAGTACTTC.

The V and J genes are TRBV7-9 and TRBJ2-7, with unresolved D. The CDR3 has 13 amino acids. V lost 2 bases, J lost 3 bases, and 8 bases lay in between. CDR1 and CDR2 from the germline V gene are SEHNR and FQNEAQ (reference sequence). The CDR3 sequence is CASSLQNNYEQYF. The CDR3 coding sequence is TGTGCCAGCAGCTTACAGAATAACTACGAGCAGTACTTC.

CDR3 amino acids: CASSSAVGRGFHEQFF. CDR3 nucleotides: TGTGCCAGCAGCTCGGCAGTGGGTAGGGGGTTCCATGAGCAGTTCTTC. The chain joins TRBV5-4 to TRBJ2-1; tentative D call: TRBD1 (6 bases). This CDR3 contains 16 residues. V gave up 3 bases and J gave up 8 bases, with 21 bases separating them. Germline values: CDR1 SGHNT, CDR2 YYREEE (reference sequence).

The sample holds a few counts of this clone. The same CDR3 is also encoded by other DNA sequences in this sample. The chain recombines TRBV6-5 with TRBJ1-5, with a weak D call TRBD1 (6 bases). V was clipped by 0 bases and J by 4 bases, with 10 bases between them. This CDR3 contains 15 residues. CDR1 and CDR2 (germline): MNHEY, SVGAGI. This CDR3 is CASSYSWQGNQPQHF. CDR3 nucleotide sequence: TGTGCCAGCAGTTACTCGTGGCAGGGGAATCAGCCCCAGCATTTT.

This chain connects TRBV9 to TRBJ2-7; TRBD1 matches 7 bases. The CDR3 totals 14 residues. V was pared by 4 bases and J by 3 bases, with 7 bases of the junction left unmatched. Looked up from germline, CDR1 is SGDLS and CDR2 is YYNGEE. The CDR3 DNA reads TGTGCCAGCAGCATAGACAGGGACCACTACGAGCAGTACTTC. Its protein product is CASSIDRDHYEQYF.

The rearrangement uses TRBV6-5 and TRBJ1-1; D may be TRBD1 (6 bases). Germline CDR1 MNHEY, CDR2 SVGAGI. The CDR3 sequence is 15 residues long. Trimming left V 6 bases short and J 0 bases short, with 14 bases between. The CDR3 DNA reads TGTGCCAGCAGGAAATTACAGGGCTTGAACACTGAAGCTTTCTTT. Translation gives CASRKLQGLNTEAFF.

The chain recombines TRBV30 with TRBJ2-5, with 8 bases fitting TRBD2. The CDR3 spans 11 residues. Looked up from germline, CDR1 is GTSNPN and CDR2 is SVGIG (reference sequence). Trimming at V came to 5 bases and at J to 7 bases, leaving 3 bases not matched to a gene. The CDR3 DNA reads TGTGCCTGGGGGACTAGTGGGACCCAGTACTTC. It encodes CAWGTSGTQYF.

The rearrangement links TRBV19 to TRBJ1-2; 8 positions agree with TRBD1. V gave up 1 base and J gave up 4 bases; unmatched junction bases: 5. Germline V gene data show CDR1 as LNHDA and CDR2 as SQIVND (reference sequence). The CDR3 has 15 amino acids. CDR3 sequence reads: CASSIGNRGGYGYTF. The CDR3 DNA follows: TGTGCCAGTAGTATAGGAAACAGGGGGGGCTATGGCTACACCTTC. Complete variable domain (other parts from reference TRBV19 and TRBJ1-2): DGGITQSPKYLFRKEGQNVTLSCEQNLNHDAMYWYRQDPGQGLRLIYYSQIVNDFQKGDIAEGYSVSREKKESFPLTVTSAQKNPTAFYLCASSIGNRGGYGYTFGSGTRLTVV.

The V and J genes are TRBV6-1 and TRBJ2-1, with 10 positions matching TRBD1. The CDR3 sequence is 14 residues long. Trimming took 7 bases from V and 8 from J; bases not matched to a gene: 8. Germline loops: CDR1 MNHNS, CDR2 SASEGT. This CDR3 reads CASIAPGTGDEQFF. The CDR3 DNA follows: TGTGCCAGCATCGCTCCCGGGACAGGGGATGAGCAGTTCTTC.

The CDR3 nucleotides are TGTGCCAGCAGTCCAAGCCTACCATCCTACGAGCAGTACTTC. Translating gives CASSPSLPSYEQYF. V is TRBV27 and J is TRBJ2-7; unclear D gene. Deletions cut 5 bases from V and 1 base from J, with 12 bases between. This CDR3 has 14 residues. In germline, CDR1 is MNHEY, CDR2 SMNVEV (reference sequence).

This rearrangement joins TRBV10-2 to TRBJ2-7; unclear D gene. Germline V gives CDR1 WSHSY, CDR2 SAAADI. The ends were cut back, 6 bases at V and 5 bases at J, with 8 bases in the middle. The CDR3 runs 11 residues. CDR3 loop: CASRQYNEQYF. As DNA, the CDR3 is TGCGCCAGCAGACAGTATAACGAGCAGTACTTC.

This clone occurred a few times. The junction departs from germline at one end; a sequencing error may be responsible. The chain couples TRBV27 to TRBJ2-3; 12 bases are shared with TRBD2. CDR1 and CDR2 (germline): MNHEY, SMNVEV (reference sequence). The CDR3 consists of 14 residues. Here the CDR3 DNA reads TGTGCCAGCAGTCAACGACTAGCGGGGGAGAAAGAGAATTTT. Protein product: CASSQRLAGEKENF.